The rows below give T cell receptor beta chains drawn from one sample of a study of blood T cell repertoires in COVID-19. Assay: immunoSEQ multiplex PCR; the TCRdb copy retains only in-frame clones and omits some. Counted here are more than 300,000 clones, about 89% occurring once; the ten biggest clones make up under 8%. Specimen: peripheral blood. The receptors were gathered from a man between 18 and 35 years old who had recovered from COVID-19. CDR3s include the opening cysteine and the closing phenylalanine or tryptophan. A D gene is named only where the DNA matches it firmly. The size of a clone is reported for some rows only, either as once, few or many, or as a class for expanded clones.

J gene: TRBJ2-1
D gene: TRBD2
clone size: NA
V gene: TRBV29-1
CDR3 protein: CSVKVAGGDEQFF
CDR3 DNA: TGCAGCGTCAAGGTAGCGGGGGGGGATGAGCAGTTCTTC

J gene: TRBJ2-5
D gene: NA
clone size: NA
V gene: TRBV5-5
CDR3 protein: CASSSGDRTQETQYF
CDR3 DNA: TGTGCCAGCAGCTCTGGCGACAGGACTCAAGAGACCCAGTACTTC

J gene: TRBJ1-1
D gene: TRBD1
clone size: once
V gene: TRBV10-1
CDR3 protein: CASSPKIPGQGTQAFF
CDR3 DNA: TGCGCCAGCAGCCCCAAAATTCCGGGACAGGGGACTCAAGCTTTCTTT

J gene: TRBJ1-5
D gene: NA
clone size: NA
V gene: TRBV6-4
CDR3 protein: CASSPRAGEGRPQHF
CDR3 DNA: TGTGCCAGCTCCCCAAGGGCAGGGGAAGGACGGCCCCAGCATTTT

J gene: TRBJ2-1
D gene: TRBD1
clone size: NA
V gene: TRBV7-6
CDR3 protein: CASSLETGGSQFF
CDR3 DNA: TGTGCCAGCAGCTTAGAGACAGGGGGGTCTCAGTTCTTC

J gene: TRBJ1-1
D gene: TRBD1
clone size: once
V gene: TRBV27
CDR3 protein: CASSLYYRGMDEAFF
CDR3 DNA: TGTGCCAGCAGTTTATACTACAGGGGAATGGATGAAGCTTTCTTT

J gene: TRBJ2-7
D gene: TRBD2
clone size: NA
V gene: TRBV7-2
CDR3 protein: CASSLDGVAGEQYF
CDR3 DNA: TGTGCCAGCAGCTTAGACGGGGTAGCGGGCGAGCAGTACTTC

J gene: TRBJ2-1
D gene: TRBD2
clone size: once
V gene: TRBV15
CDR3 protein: CATSGEAGGPFYEQFF
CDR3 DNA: TGTGCCACCAGCGGGGAAGCGGGAGGGCCGTTCTATGAGCAGTTCTTC

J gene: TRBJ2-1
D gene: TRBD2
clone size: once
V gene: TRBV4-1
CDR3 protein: CASSPGSSSGRNEQFF
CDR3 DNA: TGCGCCAGCAGCCCGGGGAGTAGTAGCGGGAGGAATGAGCAGTTCTTC

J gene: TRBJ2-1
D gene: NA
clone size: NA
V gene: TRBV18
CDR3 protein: CASSLGGTGTEQFF
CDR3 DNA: TGTGCCAGCTCACTCGGGGGTACGGGGACCGAGCAGTTCTTC

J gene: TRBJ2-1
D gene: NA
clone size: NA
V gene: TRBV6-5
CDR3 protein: CASKTTSSYNEQFF
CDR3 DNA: TGTGCCAGCAAGACTACGAGCTCCTACAATGAGCAGTTCTTC

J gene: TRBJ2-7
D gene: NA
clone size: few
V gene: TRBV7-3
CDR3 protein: CASSFRGMVDEQYF
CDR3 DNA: TGTGCCAGCAGCTTCCGGGGGATGGTCGACGAGCAGTACTTC

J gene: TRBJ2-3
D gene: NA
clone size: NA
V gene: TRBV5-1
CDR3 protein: CASFRGAGGTDTQYF
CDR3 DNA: TGCGCCAGCTTTCGGGGGGCGGGAGGCACAGATACGCAGTATTTT

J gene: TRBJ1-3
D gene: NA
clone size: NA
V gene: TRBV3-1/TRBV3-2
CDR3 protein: CASSQDRGGRNTIYF
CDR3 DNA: TGTGCCAGCAGCCAAGATCGAGGGGGAAGAAACACCATATATTTT

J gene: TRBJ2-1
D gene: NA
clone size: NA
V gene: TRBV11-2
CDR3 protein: CASSLDGDLSSYNEQFF
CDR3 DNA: TGTGCCAGCAGCTTAGACGGGGACTTAAGCTCCTACAATGAGCAGTTCTTC

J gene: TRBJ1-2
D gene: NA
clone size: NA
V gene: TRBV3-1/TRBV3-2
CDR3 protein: CASSQDPLPGRGRGYTF
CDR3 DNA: TGTGCCAGCAGCCAAGACCCTCTCCCGGGGCGGGGTCGTGGCTACACCTTC

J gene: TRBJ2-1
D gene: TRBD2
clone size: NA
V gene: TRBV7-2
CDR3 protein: CASSRTGTSGGANEQFF
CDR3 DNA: TGTGCCAGCAGTCGTACCGGGACTAGCGGGGGGGCAAATGAGCAGTTCTTC

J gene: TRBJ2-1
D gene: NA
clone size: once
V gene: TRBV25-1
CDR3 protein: CASQLLDEQFF
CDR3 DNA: TGTGCCAGCCAGTTGCTCGATGAGCAGTTCTTC

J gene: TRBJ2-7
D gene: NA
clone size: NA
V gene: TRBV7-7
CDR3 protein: CASSLGPGSSYEQYF
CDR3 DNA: TGTGCCAGCAGCTTAGGGCCCGGGAGCTCCTACGAGCAGTACTTC

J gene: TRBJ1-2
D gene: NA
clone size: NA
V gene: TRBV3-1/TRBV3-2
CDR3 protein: CASSQGRYYGYTF
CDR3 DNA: TGTGCCAGCAGCCAAGGCAGGTACTATGGCTACACCTTC

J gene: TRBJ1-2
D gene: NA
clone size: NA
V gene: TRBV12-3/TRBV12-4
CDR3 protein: CASSSYQGSGYTF
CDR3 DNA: TGTGCCAGCAGTTCGTACCAGGGTAGCGGCTACACCTTC

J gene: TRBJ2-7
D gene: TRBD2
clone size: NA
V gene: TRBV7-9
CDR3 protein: CASSHTSGRGSYEQYF
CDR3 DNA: TGTGCCAGCAGCCATACTAGCGGGAGGGGGTCCTACGAGCAGTACTTC

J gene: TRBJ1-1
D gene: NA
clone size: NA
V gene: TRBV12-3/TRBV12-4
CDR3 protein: CASSLGLNTEAFF
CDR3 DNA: TGTGCCAGCAGTTTAGGACTTAACACTGAAGCTTTCTTT